The 8 T cell receptor beta chains in this list originate from one sample, sequenced in a study of blood T cell repertoires in COVID-19. Assay used: immunoSEQ multiplex PCR; TCRdb lists only in-frame clones, some missing. The data show 100,000 to 120,000 clones, roughly 82% seen once. Sequenced sample: peripheral blood. Every receptor here comes from a woman aged 60-75 years with acute or convalescent COVID-19.

This clone came up a few times. This chain uses TRBV12-2 with TRBJ1-2; the listed D gene, TRBD1, was not tested against the DNA. TRBV12-2 is an annotated pseudogene. The CDR3 extends over 14 amino acids. The DNA for the CDR3 is TGTGCAAGTCGCTCCCCACGTAGGGGGATGGGCTACACCTTC. Protein sequence: CASRSPRRGMGYTF.

This clone was picked up a small number of times. This chain links TRBV18 with TRBJ1-2, with 9 bases identical to TRBD1. Per germline, CDR1 KGHSH and CDR2 LQKENI. This CDR3 region has 15 residues. Losses at the gene ends were 2 bases for V and 3 bases for J; bases not matched to a gene: 4. The CDR3 sequence is CASSPGQGRDYGYTF. DNA for the CDR3: TGTGCCAGCTCACCAGGACAGGGGCGAGACTATGGCTACACCTTC.

This sequence joins TRBV5-4 and TRBJ1-2; 8 nucleotides agree with TRBD1. From germline, CDR1 is SGHNT and CDR2 YYREEE (reference sequence). The CDR3 sequence is 15 residues long. V lost 3 bases and J lost 6; bases outside the gene matches: 10. CDR3 DNA sequence: TGTGCCAGCAGCTCCTGGGACAGGCTCCCCCATGGCTACACCTTC. It is translated as CASSSWDRLPHGYTF.

The sample holds one count of this clone. V usage is TRBV6-2 or TRBV6-3 and J usage is TRBJ2-5; 8 bases align to TRBD2. Germline CDR1 is MNHEY and CDR2 is SVGEGT. The V segment lost 3 bases and the J segment 5 bases; nucleotides outside the gene matches: 8. The CDR3 spans 15 residues. CDR3 in amino acids: CASSYWRGEAETQYF. For the CDR3, the DNA is TGTGCCAGCAGTTATTGGCGGGGGGAGGCGGAGACCCAGTACTTC.

The gene calls are TRBV6-5 and TRBJ2-7; 9 positions match TRBD1. Germline CDR1 MNHEY, CDR2 SVGAGI. The V segment lost 8 bases and the J segment 3 bases; nucleotides outside the gene matches: 8. This CDR3 has 14 residues. The CDR3 sequence: CASGPGQGFYEQYF. Written as DNA, the CDR3 is TGTGCCAGCGGGCCGGGACAGGGATTCTACGAGCAGTACTTC.

The chain combines TRBV6-4 with TRBJ2-1; TRBD2 matches at 11 bases. The CDR3 contains 15 residues. CDR1 MRHNA and CDR2 SNTAGT come from the germline V gene. The V gene end was trimmed by 6 bases and the J gene end by 8 bases; junction bases not matched to a gene: 9. Here the CDR3 reads CASSLSGGALDEQFF. The CDR3 DNA follows: TGTGCCAGCAGCCTTAGCGGGGGGGCCCTCGATGAGCAGTTCTTC.

The rearrangement uses TRBV29-1 and TRBJ2-5; tentative D call: TRBD1 (5 bases). CDR1 and CDR2 from the germline V gene are SQVTM and ANQGSEA. The CDR3 runs 11 residues. The V and J ends lost 7 bases and 9 bases respectively, with 15 bases between them. The CDR3 coding sequence is TGCAGCGCCCTGTCGGCCAGGGCCCAGTACTTC. Translated: CSALSARAQYF.

V and J are TRBV19 and TRBJ1-2; D is perhaps TRBD1 (6 bases). CDR1 and CDR2 (germline): LNHDA, SQIVND (reference sequence). The CDR3 covers 14 residues. Trimming shortened V by 8 bases and J by 6 bases, and 19 bases separated the two germline ends. The CDR3 region is CASGPGDKPNGYTF. CDR3 sequence (DNA): TGTGCCAGTGGCCCTGGGGACAAACCAAATGGCTACACCTTC.